This is a list of T cell receptor beta chains from one sample in a study of cytomegalovirus exposure and HLA in healthy donors. Assay used: immunoSEQ multiplex PCR; TCRdb lists only in-frame clones, some missing. The repertoire holds tens of thousands of clones, with around 82% as singletons. Input material: PBMCs. The source is a young woman in good health and CMV-seronegative. Each CDR3 is given with its conserved first and last residue. Each record gives: J gene, clone size, D gene, V gene, CDR3 protein, CDR3 DNA. The D gene is left open where the match is weak. Clone size is given for some rows only: seen once, a few or many times, or a class if the clone is expanded.

TRBJ1-2	.	TRBD1	TRBV5-1	CASSLNPVGQGNGYTF	TGCGCCAGCAGCTTGAATCCCGTGGGACAGGGAAATGGCTACACCTTC
TRBJ2-3	few	TRBD1	TRBV7-9	CASSLAATGDTDTQYF	TGTGCCAGCAGCTTAGCTGCGACAGGGGACACAGATACGCAGTATTTT
TRBJ2-6	.	.	TRBV6-7	CASSYPGNTVYPGANVLTF	TGTGCCAGCAGTTATCCGGGAAACACCGTTTACCCTGGGGCCAACGTCCTGACTTTC
TRBJ1-1	.	TRBD1	TRBV19	CATVQGSTEAFF	TGTGCCACTGTACAGGGGAGCACTGAAGCTTTCTTT
TRBJ2-7	.	TRBD1	TRBV15	CATSPWTGQVEQYF	TGTGCCACCAGCCCATGGACAGGGCAAGTAGAGCAGTACTTC
TRBJ2-1	.	TRBD1	TRBV6-1	CASSEVAGTGNNEQFF	TGTGCCAGCAGTGAAGTTGCGGGGACAGGGAACAATGAGCAGTTCTTC
TRBJ1-6	.	TRBD1	TRBV28	CASSFGQGNSPLHF	TGTGCCAGCAGTTTCGGACAGGGTAATTCACCCCTCCACTTT
TRBJ1-2	.	TRBD1	TRBV10-3	CATRPRDRRGRGYGYTF	TGTGCCACCAGGCCACGGGACAGGAGAGGTAGGGGCTATGGCTACACCTTC
TRBJ2-7	once	.	TRBV30	CAWRQKQGFGEQYF	TGTGCCTGGAGACAAAAACAGGGCTTCGGGGAGCAGTACTTC
TRBJ1-1	.	.	TRBV28	CASSILETGPDTEAFF	TGTGCCAGCAGTATCCTAGAGACAGGTCCCGATACTGAAGCTTTCTTT
TRBJ2-7	few	TRBD2	TRBV4-2	CASSQVGGRWYEQYF	TGTGCCAGCAGCCAAGTCGGGGGGAGATGGTACGAGCAGTACTTC
TRBJ1-1	.	.	TRBV19	CASSIAPWREDEAFF	TGTGCCAGTAGTATAGCACCCTGGAGAGAGGATGAAGCTTTCTTT
TRBJ2-6	.	TRBD2	TRBV5-1	CASSPGLAGLNGGANGLTF	TGCGCCAGCAGTCCTGGACTAGCGGGCCTAAATGGTGGGGCCAACGGCCTGACTTTC
TRBJ1-1	.	TRBD1	TRBV10-1	CASSSRTGMNTEAFF	TGCGCCAGCAGTTCCCGGACAGGGATGAACACTGAAGCTTTCTTT
TRBJ1-1	.	.	TRBV28	CASRPGRDTEAFF	TGTGCCAGCAGGCCGGGGAGGGACACTGAAGCTTTCTTT
TRBJ2-3	.	.	TRBV7-7	CASSLGPGGSTDTQYF	TGTGCTAGCAGCTTAGGGCCGGGCGGGAGCACAGATACGCAGTATTTT
TRBJ1-1	.	TRBD1	TRBV7-3	CASSLQGGAYTEAFF	TGTGCCAGCAGCCTACAGGGGGGGGCTTACACTGAAGCTTTCTTT
TRBJ2-4	.	.	TRBV4-1	CASSPEQLAKNIQYF	TGCGCCAGCAGCCCCGAACAGCTAGCCAAAAACATTCAGTACTTC
TRBJ2-1	once	.	TRBV9	CASSQSGGLYNEQFF	TGTGCCAGCAGCCAGAGTGGGGGCTTGTACAATGAGCAGTTCTTC
TRBJ2-3	.	TRBD2	TRBV7-9	CASAIGTGGYTDTQYF	TGTGCCAGCGCAATAGGGACGGGAGGTTACACAGATACGCAGTATTTT
TRBJ2-1	.	TRBD2	TRBV7-9	CASSLEAGPSGNEQFF	TGTGCCAGCAGCTTAGAAGCGGGGCCTTCAGGCAATGAGCAGTTCTTC
TRBJ2-3	.	.	TRBV12-5	CASGRGGTDTQYF	TGTGCTAGTGGCAGGGGCGGCACAGATACGCAGTATTTT
TRBJ1-3	.	.	TRBV9	CASSAPPSGNTIYF	TGTGCCAGCAGCGCTCCCCCCTCTGGAAACACCATATATTTT
TRBJ2-1	few	TRBD1	TRBV27	CASKGDRGSSYNEQFF	TGTGCCAGCAAAGGGGACAGGGGGAGCTCCTACAATGAGCAGTTCTTC
TRBJ1-1	.	TRBD1	TRBV7-3	CASSLSGGTGVFGTEAFF	TGTGCCAGCAGCCTCTCAGGGGGGACAGGGGTTTTCGGCACTGAAGCTTTCTTT
TRBJ1-4	.	.	TRBV7-9	CASSPPPEANEKLFF	TGTGCCAGCAGCCCACCACCTGAGGCTAATGAAAAACTGTTTTTT
TRBJ2-1	.	TRBD1	TRBV7-7	CASSLGQGDEQFF	TGTGCCAGCAGCTTAGGTCAGGGGGACGAGCAGTTCTTC
TRBJ2-5	.	.	TRBV5-1	CASSSQELQETQYF	TGCGCCAGCAGCTCCCAAGAACTCCAAGAGACCCAGTACTTC
TRBJ1-2	.	TRBD1	TRBV9	CASSPRDRHYGYTF	TGTGCCAGCAGCCCAAGGGACAGGCACTATGGCTACACCTTC